This TCR beta chain was identified during a study of STAT3 mutations in large granular lymphocyte leukemia. General study findings and limits: Every T-LGLL patient had at least one immunodominant TCRbeta clonotype.

TCRdb keeps only in-frame clones here, not all; method: immunoSEQ multiplex PCR. The table lists roughly 29,000 clones, roughly 80% of them singletons, with about 30% in the top ten. As for this clone: Its cognate antigen is unknown.

CDR3 length equals 15 residues. From germline, CDR1 is SEHNR and CDR2 FQNEAQ (reference sequence). Trimming pared 5 bases from V and 10 bases from J, leaving 20 bases between. The sample consisted of peripheral blood mononuclear cells. The gene calls are TRBV7-9 and TRBJ2-2, with a weak D call TRBD1 (6 bases). This receptor was identified in a woman between 50 and 59 years old with T-cell large granular lymphocyte leukemia. Some clones in this sample may be carry-over from other donors' samples. CDR3 amino acids: CASSQGTGPWEELFF. As DNA, the CDR3 is TGTGCCAGCAGCCAGGGGACCGGTCCCTGGGAGGAGCTGTTTTTT.